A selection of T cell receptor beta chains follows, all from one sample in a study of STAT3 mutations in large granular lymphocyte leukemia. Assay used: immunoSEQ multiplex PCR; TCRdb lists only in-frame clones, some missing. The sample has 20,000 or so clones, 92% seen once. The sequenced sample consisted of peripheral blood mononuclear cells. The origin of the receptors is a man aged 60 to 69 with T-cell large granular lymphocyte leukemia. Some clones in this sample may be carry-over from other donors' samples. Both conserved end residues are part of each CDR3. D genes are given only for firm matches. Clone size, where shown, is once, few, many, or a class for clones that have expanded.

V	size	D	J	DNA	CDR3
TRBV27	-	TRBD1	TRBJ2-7	TGTGCCAGCAGTCGGACAGGTTTGTCCTACGAGCAGTACTTC	CASSRTGLSYEQYF
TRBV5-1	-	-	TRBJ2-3	TGCGCCAGCAGCTTGGTCCATAACACAGATACGCAGTATTTT	CASSLVHNTDTQYF
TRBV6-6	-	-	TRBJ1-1	TGTGCCAGCAGTTACTCGCCAGGGAGCACTGAAGCTTTCTTT	CASSYSPGSTEAFF
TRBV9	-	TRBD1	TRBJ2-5	TGTGCCAGCAGCTACGACAGGGGAAGGGAGACCCAGTACTTC	CASSYDRGRETQYF
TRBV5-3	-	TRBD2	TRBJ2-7	TGTGCCAGAAGCTCAATTCCAGCGGGAGTGGGAGAGCAGTACTTC	CARSSIPAGVGEQYF
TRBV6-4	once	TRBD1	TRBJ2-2	TGTGCCAGCCCCCGGACAGGGGGTGGTGGACTGTATAGTATTGGGGAGCTGTTTTTT	CASPRTGGGGLYSIGELFF
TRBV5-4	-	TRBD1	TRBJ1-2	TGTGCCAGCAGCTTGGTTGGGACAGGGCGCTATGGCTACACCTTC	CASSLVGTGRYGYTF
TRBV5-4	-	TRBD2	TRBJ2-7	TGTGCCAGCGGACTAGCGGGAGGTAACAACGAGCAGTACTTC	CASGLAGGNNEQYF
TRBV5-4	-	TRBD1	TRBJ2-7	TGTGCCAGCAGCTCCCGACAGGGATTCCACGAGCAGTACTTC	CASSSRQGFHEQYF
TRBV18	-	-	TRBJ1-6	TGTGCCAGCTCAGATTCCACAGGGATGAATTCACCCCTCCACTTT	CASSDSTGMNSPLHF
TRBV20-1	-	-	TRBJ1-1	TGCAGTGCTAGAGATCCGGATGAAGCTTTCTTT	CSARDPDEAFF
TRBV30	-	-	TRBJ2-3	TGTGCCTCCCTAGCGCCTAGCACAGATACGCAGTATTTT	CASLAPSTDTQYF
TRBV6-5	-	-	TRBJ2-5	TGTGCCAGCAGAAGGACGGTCCAAGAGACCCAGTACTTC	CASRRTVQETQYF
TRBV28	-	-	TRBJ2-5	TGTGCCAGCAGTCTTATGCTCGGGACAGGGGGCTCCAGACTAGCGGGAGAGTTCGAGACCCAGTACTTC	CASSLMLGTGGSRLAGEFETQYF
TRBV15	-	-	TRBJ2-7	TGTGCCACCAGCAGAGATGGGCGGGAATACGAGCAGTACTTC	CATSRDGREYEQYF
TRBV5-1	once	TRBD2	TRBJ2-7	TGCGCCAGCAGCTCCGGGACTACCTTGTCCGAGCAGTACTTC	CASSSGTTLSEQYF
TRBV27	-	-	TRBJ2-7	TGTGCCAGCAGTCCGTGGACAGACCTGTACGAGCAGTACTTC	CASSPWTDLYEQYF
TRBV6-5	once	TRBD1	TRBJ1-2	TGTGCCAGCAGTCGACAGGGTGGAGGACATGGCTACACCTTC	CASSRQGGGHGYTF